This is a list of T cell receptor beta chains from one sample in a study of blood T cell repertoires in COVID-19. Repertoires were generated with immunoSEQ multiplex PCR, while TCRdb's copy carries only in-frame clones and drops some. The sample records some 100,000 clones, 75% to 85% being singletons. The sequenced sample was peripheral blood. These receptors were collected from a human donor in a cohort sampled during active COVID-19. The CDR3 runs from the conserved cysteine through the conserved F or W. D genes are given only for firm matches. Size is omitted from some rows. Given values are once, few, many or a class for expanded clones.

abundance	d_gene	v_gene	j_gene	CDR3nt	CDR3aa
NA	TRBD1	TRBV6-6	TRBJ1-5	TGTGCCAGCAGTTATTCACAGGGGGCGTCTCAGTCCCAGCATTTT	CASSYSQGASQSQHF
NA	NA	TRBV19	TRBJ1-3	TGTGCCAGTAGGTCTAGATCTGGAAACACCATATATTTT	CASRSRSGNTIYF
NA	NA	TRBV7-2	TRBJ2-7	TGTGCCAGCAGCTTAGTCGGCGGGGTGGCCTACGAGCAGTACTTC	CASSLVGGVAYEQYF
NA	TRBD2	TRBV5-1	TRBJ2-1	TGCGCCAGCGCCGGACTAGCGGGGGTCAATGAGCAGTTCTTC	CASAGLAGVNEQFF
NA	NA	TRBV5-1	TRBJ2-5	TGCGCCAGCAGCCTGGAACTCCGTCCAACTGCGGAGACCCAGTACTTC	CASSLELRPTAETQYF
NA	NA	TRBV10-1	TRBJ2-2	TGCGCCAGCAGTGAGAGGACAGGGGAGCTGTTTTTT	CASSERTGELFF
NA	TRBD1	TRBV11-2	TRBJ1-1	TGTGCCAGCAGCTTAGATAACAGGGGGCGCGACACTGAAGCTTTCTTT	CASSLDNRGRDTEAFF
once	TRBD1	TRBV4-3	TRBJ1-1	TGCGCCAGCAGCCAAGCACTACGGCAGGGGGCTCGGTTGAACACTGAAGCTTTCTTT	CASSQALRQGARLNTEAFF
NA	TRBD1	TRBV5-1	TRBJ2-1	TGCGCCAGCAGCTTGGGAGGGACAGGGATATACAATGAGCAGTTCTTC	CASSLGGTGIYNEQFF
NA	TRBD1	TRBV5-3	TRBJ2-7	TGTGCCAGAAGCTTCGGCAGGGGGCAAGAATCCTACGAGCAGTACTTC	CARSFGRGQESYEQYF
NA	NA	TRBV7-2	TRBJ1-2	TGTGCCAGCACCGGGACTTCAAGCTACACCTTC	CASTGTSSYTF
NA	TRBD2	TRBV7-2	TRBJ2-3	TGTGCCAGCAGCTCCTCGGGCGCGGGGGTCGGAGATACGCAGTATTTT	CASSSSGAGVGDTQYF
NA	NA	TRBV18	TRBJ1-2	TGTGCCAGCTCACCAAACGGGGGAAACTATGGCTACACCTTC	CASSPNGGNYGYTF
NA	NA	TRBV5-1	TRBJ1-4	TGCGCCAGCAGTAGGGAGGAGGGTGAAAAACTGTTTTTT	CASSREEGEKLFF
few	TRBD2	TRBV2	TRBJ2-2	TGTGCCACCCGACTAGCGGGGGGAACGAACACCGGGGAGCTGTTTTTT	CATRLAGGTNTGELFF
NA	TRBD1	TRBV28	TRBJ1-4	TGTGCCAGCAGTGCCGGGACAGGGGTCGAAAAACTGTTTTTT	CASSAGTGVEKLFF
NA	NA	TRBV19	TRBJ1-2	TGTGCCGCAGGCCGAGTAGCGAACTATGGCTACACCTTC	CAAGRVANYGYTF
NA	NA	TRBV5-1	TRBJ2-5	TGCGCCAGCAGCTTGATAACAGGGACCGTGGAGACCCAGTACTTC	CASSLITGTVETQYF
NA	TRBD1	TRBV5-5	TRBJ1-6	TGTGCCAGCAGCTTGGCCGGGAGTTTGGGACAGGGCCAGTCACCCCTCCACTTT	CASSLAGSLGQGQSPLHF
NA	TRBD2	TRBV2	TRBJ2-7	TGTGCCAGCACCCCGAACGGGGGGGCGTCGAGAAACGAGCAGTACTTC	CASTPNGGASRNEQYF
NA	NA	TRBV5-8	TRBJ2-3	TGTGCCAGCAGCTTTGGACACCTCACTAGCACAGATACGCAGTATTTT	CASSFGHLTSTDTQYF
NA	NA	TRBV7-2	TRBJ2-3	TGTGCCAGCAGCTTAGTAACTTACACAGATACGCAGTATTTT	CASSLVTYTDTQYF
NA	NA	TRBV29-1	TRBJ1-1	TGCAGCGTTGGGACAGTGAACACTGAAGCTTTCTTT	CSVGTVNTEAFF
NA	NA	TRBV7-2	TRBJ2-3	TGTGCCAGCAGCCTCCAGGCGGGAACCACAGATACGCAGTATTTT	CASSLQAGTTDTQYF
NA	NA	TRBV6-5	TRBJ2-2	TGTGCCAGCAGGAACAGGGTAACCGGGGAGCTGTTTTTT	CASRNRVTGELFF
many	NA	TRBV7-2	TRBJ2-7	TGTGCCAGCAGCTTAGATCCCGAGCCCTCGTACGAGCAGTACTTC	CASSLDPEPSYEQYF
NA	TRBD1	TRBV4-3	TRBJ1-5	TGCGCCAGCAGCCAGGAACCCGGGACAGCCCAGCATTTT	CASSQEPGTAQHF
NA	NA	TRBV27	TRBJ1-6	TGTGCCAGCAGGGGAGGGGGGGGATCACCCCTCCACTTT	CASRGGGGSPLHF
NA	TRBD1	TRBV5-4	TRBJ2-3	TGTGCCAGCAGCCGGGACAGGGGCTCGAGCACAGATACGCAGTATTTT	CASSRDRGSSTDTQYF
NA	NA	TRBV18	TRBJ2-3	TGTGCCAGCTCTACTCTTGGACAGTCCACAGATACGCAGTATTTT	CASSTLGQSTDTQYF
few	TRBD2	TRBV7-2	TRBJ2-5	TGTGCCAGCAGCTTAGTGCGTGGTAGCGGGGTTCAAGAGACCCAGTACTTC	CASSLVRGSGVQETQYF
NA	NA	TRBV6-1	TRBJ2-3	TGTGCCACCTCCCAGGGGACCACAGATACGCAGTATTTT	CATSQGTTDTQYF
NA	TRBD1	TRBV5-1	TRBJ2-5	TGCGCCAGCAGCCTATGGGGACAGGGCGAAGAGACCCAGTACTTC	CASSLWGQGEETQYF
NA	NA	TRBV24-1	TRBJ2-5	TGTGCCACCAGTGATCCGGGGCCGGGGGGCGAGACCCAGTACTTC	CATSDPGPGGETQYF
NA	TRBD1	TRBV6-2/TRBV6-3	TRBJ2-7	TGTGCCAGCAGTTACACACCGGGGACAGGGGCCTCCTACGAGCAGTACTTC	CASSYTPGTGASYEQYF
many	NA	TRBV2	TRBJ1-2	TGTGCCTACCGGGCAGGGGAGTCTGGGGGCTACACCTTC	CAYRAGESGGYTF
NA	TRBD2	TRBV7-3	TRBJ2-5	TGTGCCAGCAGCTTTAGCGGGGGAGGGGAGACCCAGTACTTC	CASSFSGGGETQYF
once	TRBD1	TRBV19	TRBJ2-7	TGTGCCAGTAGTATAAGGGACAGCTACGAGCAGTACTTC	CASSIRDSYEQYF
NA	NA	TRBV28	TRBJ1-2	TGTGCCAGTGGAGGGGGGGTGGAGGGCTACACCTTC	CASGGGVEGYTF
NA	TRBD2	TRBV27	TRBJ2-5	TGTGCCAGCAGTTTACTAGCGGGGGGGCCCCAAGAGACCCAGTACTTC	CASSLLAGGPQETQYF
NA	TRBD1	TRBV7-3	TRBJ1-1	TGTGCCAGCAGCTTAGACAGGGGGTCCGCTGAAGCTTTCTTT	CASSLDRGSAEAFF
NA	TRBD2	TRBV18	TRBJ2-3	TGTGCCAGCTCACCCGTAGGCGGGGGGGCTGGAGATACGCAGTATTTT	CASSPVGGGAGDTQYF
NA	NA	TRBV5-5	TRBJ2-5	TGTGCCAGCAGCCTACCTGGTCCGGAGACCCAGTACTTC	CASSLPGPETQYF
NA	NA	TRBV30	TRBJ1-6	TGTGCCTGGAGTTTAGTAAATTCACCCCTCCACTTT	CAWSLVNSPLHF
NA	NA	TRBV5-1	TRBJ1-1	TGCGCCAGCAGCCAAGGCGGGGCCACCACTGAAGCTTTCTTT	CASSQGGATTEAFF
NA	NA	TRBV9	TRBJ2-1	TGTGCCAGCAGCCCGGACAGCCTCCTCTACAATGAGCAGTTCTTC	CASSPDSLLYNEQFF
many	NA	TRBV5-1	TRBJ1-1	TGCGCCAGCAGCTACGACAGCTACACTGAAGCTTTCTTT	CASSYDSYTEAFF
NA	NA	TRBV7-8	TRBJ2-7	TGTGCCAGCAGCTTAGCGAGGGCCTTGGGCGAGCAGTACTTC	CASSLARALGEQYF